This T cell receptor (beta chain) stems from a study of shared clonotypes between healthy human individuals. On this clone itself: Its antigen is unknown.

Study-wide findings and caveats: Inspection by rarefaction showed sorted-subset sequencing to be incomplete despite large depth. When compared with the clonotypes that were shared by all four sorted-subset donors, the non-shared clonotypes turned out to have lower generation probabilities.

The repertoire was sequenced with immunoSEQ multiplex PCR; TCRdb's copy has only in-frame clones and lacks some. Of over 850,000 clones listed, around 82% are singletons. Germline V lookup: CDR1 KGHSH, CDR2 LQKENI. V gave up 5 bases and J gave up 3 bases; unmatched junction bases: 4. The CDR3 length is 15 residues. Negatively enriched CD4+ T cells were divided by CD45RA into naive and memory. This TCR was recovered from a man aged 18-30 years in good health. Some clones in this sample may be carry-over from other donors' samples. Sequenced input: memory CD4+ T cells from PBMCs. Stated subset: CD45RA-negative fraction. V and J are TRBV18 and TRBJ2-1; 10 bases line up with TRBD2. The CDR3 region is CASSTLAGVYNEQFF. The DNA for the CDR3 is TGTGCCAGCTCAACCCTAGCGGGAGTCTACAATGAGCAGTTCTTC.